A single sample is the source of the 4 T cell receptor beta chains below, sequenced in a study of cytomegalovirus exposure and HLA in healthy donors. It was with 60 Vbeta and 13 Jbeta primers that the PCR ran. Here immunoSEQ multiplex PCR was the method, and the copy in TCRdb shows in-frame clones only, minus some. The sample consists of 73,000 or so clones, about 81% of them appearing once. Material for sequencing was PBMCs. These receptors all stem from a human donor in good health.

The chain has TRBV5-1 and TRBJ2-3; possibly TRBD1 for D (6 bases). Looked up from germline, CDR1 is SGHRS and CDR2 is YFSETQ. CDR3 length: 14 amino acids. V lost 5 bases to trimming and J lost 0 bases, with 10 bases between them. This CDR3 is CASRRQASTDTQYF. In DNA form, the CDR3 reads TGCGCCAGCAGGCGACAGGCTAGCACAGATACGCAGTATTTT. Using reference TRBV5-1 and TRBJ2-3 for the parts outside the CDR3, the full variable domain is KAGVTQTPRYLIKTRGQQVTLSCSPISGHRSVSWYQQTPGQGLQFLFEYFSETQRNKGNFPGRFSGRQFSNSRSEMNVSTLELGDSALYLCASRRQASTDTQYFGPGTRLTVL.

This clone came up once. V is TRBV9 and J is TRBJ1-6; a possible D gene is TRBD1 (6 bases). The ends were cut back, 4 bases at V and 2 bases at J, with 16 bases in the middle. The CDR3 is 17 amino acids. Per the germline V gene, CDR1 is SGDLS and CDR2 is YYNGEE. As DNA, the CDR3 is TGTGCCAGCAGCCCCGGGGGGGGCAGAGCCTATAATTCACCCCTCCACTTT. Translation gives CASSPGGGRAYNSPLHF.

The chain couples TRBV6-1 to TRBJ1-1; D is uncertain. Germline CDR1 and CDR2: MNHNS and SASEGT. V gave up 1 base and J gave up 11 bases, with 20 bases separating them. The CDR3 is 15 amino acids. CDR3 region: CASSEVGGFPIGAFF. The CDR3 nucleotides read TGTGCCAGCAGTGAAGTCGGTGGCTTCCCAATCGGGGCTTTCTTT.

CDR3 coding DNA: TGTGCCAGCAGCGGAGAGCTAGCGGGGGGGGAAGAGACCCAGTACTTC. This encodes CASSGELAGGEETQYF. The V call is TRBV7-2, the J call TRBJ2-5; 12 bases fit TRBD2. With 5 bases clipped from V and 3 bases from J, the junction kept 7 bases outside the gene matches. The length of the CDR3 is 16 residues. Germline-derived CDR1 and CDR2 are SGHTA and FQGNSA.